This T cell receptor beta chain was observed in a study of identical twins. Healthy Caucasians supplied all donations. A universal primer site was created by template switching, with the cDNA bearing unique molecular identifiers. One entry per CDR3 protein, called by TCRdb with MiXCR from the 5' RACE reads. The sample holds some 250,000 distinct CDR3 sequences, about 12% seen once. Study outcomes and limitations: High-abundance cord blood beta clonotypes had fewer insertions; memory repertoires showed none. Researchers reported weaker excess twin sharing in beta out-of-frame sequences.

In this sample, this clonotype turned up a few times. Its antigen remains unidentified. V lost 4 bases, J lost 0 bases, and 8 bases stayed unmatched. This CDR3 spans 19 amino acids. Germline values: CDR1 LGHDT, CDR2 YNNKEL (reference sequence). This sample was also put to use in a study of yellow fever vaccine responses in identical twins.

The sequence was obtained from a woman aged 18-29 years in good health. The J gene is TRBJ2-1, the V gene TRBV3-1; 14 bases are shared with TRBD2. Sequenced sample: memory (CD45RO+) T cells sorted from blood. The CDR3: CASSPTSGGASSSYNEQFF. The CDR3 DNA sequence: TGTGCCAGCAGCCCGACTAGCGGGGGGGCTAGTAGCTCCTACAATGAGCAGTTCTTC.